These T cell receptor beta chains were read from a single sample in a study of shared clonotypes between healthy human individuals. Here immunoSEQ multiplex PCR was the method, and the copy in TCRdb shows in-frame clones only, minus some. The sample has approximately 590,000 clones; about 95% are singletons. The sequencing input was naive CD8+ T cells sorted from blood. The receptor set was obtained from a woman in her twenties or thirties in good health. CDR3s include the opening cysteine and the closing phenylalanine or tryptophan. A D gene is named only where the DNA matches it firmly. Not all rows give a size; the values are once, few, many and, for expanded clones, a class.

>TRBJ1-3|.|.|TRBV4-1
TGCGCCAGCAGCCCGGGGAGGGGATTCTCTGGAAACACCATATATTTT
CASSPGRGFSGNTIYF
>TRBJ2-1|.|TRBD2|TRBV28
TGTGCCAGCAGTTCCGGGGTGATTCGAGCGGGAGTGCCTGGTTACAATGAGCAGTTCTTC
CASSSGVIRAGVPGYNEQFF
>TRBJ1-4|.|.|TRBV18
TGTGCCAGCTCACCACCAAGAAACAGGATCGATAATGAAAAACTGTTTTTT
CASSPPRNRIDNEKLFF
>TRBJ2-7|.|.|TRBV7-9
TGTGCCAGCAGCATGGGACTCTACGAGCAGTACTTC
CASSMGLYEQYF
>TRBJ2-7|.|TRBD2|TRBV19
TGTGCCAGTAGTATCTCTGGGACTATCTCCTACGAGCAGTACTTC
CASSISGTISYEQYF
>TRBJ2-1|.|.|TRBV28
TGTGCCAGCACATCGGGGATCAATGAGCAGTTCTTC
CASTSGINEQFF
>TRBJ2-7|.|.|TRBV2
TGTGCCAGCCACACAGGCTCCTACGAGCAGTACTTC
CASHTGSYEQYF
>TRBJ1-4|once|.|TRBV27
TGTGCCAGCAGTTTATCGGGACGGGGAGAAAAACTGTTTTTT
CASSLSGRGEKLFF
>TRBJ1-2|few|.|TRBV20-1
TGCAGTGCTAAAACCTATGGCTACACCTTC
CSAKTYGYTF
>TRBJ2-3|.|.|TRBV27
TGTGCCAGCACCCCGGGCGTGGATGACGATACGCAGTATTTT
CASTPGVDDDTQYF
>TRBJ2-1|.|.|TRBV19
TGTGCCAGTAGTCCGCCGGGACTGGATTCGAATGAGCAGTTCTTC
CASSPPGLDSNEQFF
>TRBJ2-2|.|TRBD2|TRBV5-6
TGTGCCAGCAGCGCGGGACTAGCGGGAGCCACCGGGGAGCTGTTTTTT
CASSAGLAGATGELFF
>TRBJ2-1|once|.|TRBV27
TGTGCCAGCAGTTTAAATCATGGGGTCTCCTACAATGAGCAGTTCTTC
CASSLNHGVSYNEQFF
>TRBJ2-1|.|.|TRBV27
TGTGCCAGCAGTTTAGCGGCAACTGCCTACAATGAGCAGTTCTTC
CASSLAATAYNEQFF
>TRBJ2-3|.|.|TRBV4-1
TGCGCCAGCAGCCAAGACGACACGCAGTATTTT
CASSQDDTQYF
>TRBJ2-3|once|.|TRBV6-6
TGTGCCAGCAGTTACACTACACCAGATACGCAGTATTTT
CASSYTTPDTQYF
>TRBJ1-5|.|.|TRBV23-1
TGCGCCAGCAGTCAAGGCGCAGGGTGTCGTCAGCCCCAGCATTTT
CASSQGAGCRQPQHF
>TRBJ2-1|.|.|TRBV7-9
TGTGCCAGCAGCCTGAACAATGAGCAGTTCTTC
CASSLNNEQFF
>TRBJ2-7|.|TRBD1|TRBV27
TGTGCCAGCAGCCCGTCTACAGGGGAGATCTCCTACGAGCAGTACTTC
CASSPSTGEISYEQYF
>TRBJ2-1|.|TRBD2|TRBV7-6
TGTGCCAGCAGCTTAGGTGGGAGGGCAACTGAGCAGTTCTTC
CASSLGGRATEQFF
>TRBJ2-7|.|TRBD2|TRBV13
TGTGCCAGCAGCTTAGGGGGTAGCGGGGGGCCTGAGGACGAGCAGTACTTC
CASSLGGSGGPEDEQYF
>TRBJ2-7|.|.|TRBV7-6
TGTGCCAGCAGCTTTGGGGGAGGAACTCTCGGCGAGCAGTACTTC
CASSFGGGTLGEQYF
>TRBJ1-5|.|.|TRBV4-2
TGTGCCAGCAGCCAAGATTACCCCGTCCAGGGCGATCAGCCCCAGCATTTT
CASSQDYPVQGDQPQHF
>TRBJ2-1|.|.|TRBV10-2
TGCGCCAGCTGGGCAGCATGGGATGAGCAGTTCTTC
CASWAAWDEQFF
>TRBJ2-7|.|.|TRBV11-2
TGTGCCAGCTCTCTTACCCCCAGCTCCTCCTACGAGCAGTACTTC
CASSLTPSSSYEQYF
>TRBJ2-7|.|.|TRBV28
TGTGCCAGCAGTGCCACTCTCGCGGAGGACGAGCAGTACTTC
CASSATLAEDEQYF
>TRBJ2-2|.|TRBD2|TRBV27
TGTGCCAGCAGTTCTAGCGGATACACCGGGGAGCTGTTTTTT
CASSSSGYTGELFF
>TRBJ2-7|once|TRBD2|TRBV27
TGTGCCAGCAGTTTATTTGGGACTAGCGGGAATCGGGACGAGCAGTACTTC
CASSLFGTSGNRDEQYF
>TRBJ1-2|.|.|TRBV19
TGTGCCAGTTGGGATCGCTATGGCTACACCTTC
CASWDRYGYTF
>TRBJ2-3|.|TRBD2|TRBV18
TGTGCCAGCTCACCAGAGCCGGGACTAGCGGGAGGGAGAAATACGCAGTATTTT
CASSPEPGLAGGRNTQYF
>TRBJ2-2|.|TRBD2|TRBV11-2
TGTGCCAGCAGCTTAGAGAGACTAGCGGAAACCGGGGAGCTGTTTTTT
CASSLERLAETGELFF
>TRBJ2-7|.|.|TRBV7-2
TGTGCCAGCAGCTTTCAGGGGTTTTGGGAGCAGTACTTC
CASSFQGFWEQYF
>TRBJ1-1|.|.|TRBV7-9
TGTGCCAGCAGCTTCGCAGGGAACACTGAAGCTTTCTTT
CASSFAGNTEAFF
>TRBJ1-4|few|.|TRBV2
TGTGCCAGCACCGAATGGGGAGAAATTAATGAAAAACTGTTTTTT
CASTEWGEINEKLFF
>TRBJ2-7|.|.|TRBV5-6
TGTGCCAGCAGCTTTTCAGGGATAGCCTACGAGCAGTACTTC
CASSFSGIAYEQYF
>TRBJ2-7|once|.|TRBV5-6
TGTGCCAGCAGCTTGTTTGGGGGAAGGGCAGTTGAAGAGCAGTACTTC
CASSLFGGRAVEEQYF
>TRBJ2-3|.|.|TRBV27
TGTGCCAGCAGTTTACCGGGGATACATACGCAGTATTTT
CASSLPGIHTQYF
>TRBJ2-7|.|.|TRBV28
TGTGCCAGCAGTTTACCTCCCTACGAGCAGTACTTC
CASSLPPYEQYF
>TRBJ1-1|.|.|TRBV2
TGTGCCAGCAGTGAAACGTCTCAGGGTCATGAAGCTTTCTTT
CASSETSQGHEAFF
>TRBJ2-7|few|.|TRBV6-1
TGTGCCAGCAAGACCGGGACGGCCAGCTCCTACGAGCAGTACTTC
CASKTGTASSYEQYF
>TRBJ2-1|.|TRBD2|TRBV7-2
TGTGCCAGCAGCTTAGGCGGGAGGGACAATGAGCAGTTCTTC
CASSLGGRDNEQFF
>TRBJ2-7|.|.|TRBV6-1
TGTGCCAGCAGTGAAGGTGGGACTCACTCCTACGAGCAGTACTTC
CASSEGGTHSYEQYF
>TRBJ2-1|.|TRBD2|TRBV5-1
TGCGCCAGCAGTCTACTAGCGGGAGGGCTTAGCTCCTACAATGAGCAGTTCTTC
CASSLLAGGLSSYNEQFF
>TRBJ2-7|once|.|TRBV10-2
TGCGCCAGCAGTGAGTGGATAGCGCAAAGCTCCTACGAGCAGTACTTC
CASSEWIAQSSYEQYF
>TRBJ2-7|.|TRBD1|TRBV28
TGTGCCAGCAGTTTAACGGGACAGGACTACGAGCAGTACTTC
CASSLTGQDYEQYF
>TRBJ1-2|.|.|TRBV7-2
TGTGCCAGCAGCTTAGGCGCGAGGGGCTGGGATGGCTACACCTTC
CASSLGARGWDGYTF
>TRBJ2-7|.|.|TRBV11-3
TGTGCCAGCAGCTTGGGGGGAAACTACGAGCAGTACTTC
CASSLGGNYEQYF
>TRBJ1-2|.|.|TRBV27
TGTGCCAGCAGCCGAAAGGGTGATGGCTACACCTTC
CASSRKGDGYTF
>TRBJ2-3|.|TRBD2|TRBV7-9
TGTGCCAGCAGCCTGCGACTAGCGAGGACCCCAGATACGCAGTATTTT
CASSLRLARTPDTQYF
>TRBJ1-2|.|TRBD1|TRBV5-6
TGTGCCAGCAGCTTCAGGACAGGGGAATATGGCTACACCTTC
CASSFRTGEYGYTF
>TRBJ2-7|.|.|TRBV7-9
TGTGCCAGCAGCGCGAGGACAGTTTACGAGCAGTACTTC
CASSARTVYEQYF
>TRBJ1-1|.|.|TRBV5-4
TGTGCCAGCAGCCTTCGACCTTCCCCTGAAGCTTTCTTT
CASSLRPSPEAFF
>TRBJ2-2|once|TRBD2|TRBV28
TGTGCCAGCCGTAGCGGGAGTACTCCCGGGGAGCTGTTTTTT
CASRSGSTPGELFF
>TRBJ2-3|.|TRBD2|TRBV7-2
TGTGCCAGCAGCTTAGGACTAGCGGGAGAAACAGATACGCAGTATTTT
CASSLGLAGETDTQYF
>TRBJ2-7|.|.|TRBV27
TGTGCCAGCAGTCCCTCCGGACTAACCTACGAGCAGTACTTC
CASSPSGLTYEQYF